This TCR beta chain was captured by sequencing in a study of CXCR3-negative and CXCR3-positive naive CD8 T cells. Regarding the study as a whole: Surface CD5 matched across naive subsets, and TRB CDR3 properties served to infer TCR strength. Memory cells diverged, while naive CXCR3-positive and CXCR3-negative cells had similar TRBV-TRBJ usage. Naive cells positive for CXCR3 carried more hydrophobic TRB CDR3s than CXCR3-negative ones.

On this clonotype: Its antigen is unidentified.

This CDR3 comprises 12 residues. The V gene's germline CDR1 is DFQATT and CDR2 SNEGSKA (reference sequence). The libraries of TRB cDNA were prepared using 5' RACE with UMI labels. From the 5' RACE reads, TCRdb lists one entry per CDR3 protein and no DNA. This sample lists tens of thousands of distinct CDR3 sequences; its ten largest clones have around 1.5%. The TCR was taken from a human donor in good health. Some clones in this sample may be carry-over from other donors' samples. The V call is TRBV20-1, the J call TRBJ2-1; no DNA is available, so the TRBD2 call from TCRdb remains unchecked. Sequencing input: naive CXCR3- CD8+ T cells from blood. Indicated subset: CD45RO-CCR7+CD27+CD95- naive CD8+ T cells lacking CXCR3 (TNR3-). The CDR3 loop is CSASTRVGEQFF.